The subject of this entry is one T cell receptor beta chain. CDR3 length: 13 residues. V lost 5 bases and J lost 5, with 12 bases in between. Germline V gene sequence: CDR1 SGHTA, CDR2 FQGTGA. After constant-region reverse-primer amplification, full-length variable regions underwent semi-nested PCR with Nested Universal Primer A. Using its own MiXCR run on the 5' RACE reads, TCRdb lists one record per CDR3 protein. Here the sample spans over 9,000 distinct CDR3 sequences, roughly 60% being singletons. Material for sequencing was tumor-infiltrating memory CD4+ T cells sorted from the breast tumor. The sample's subset: memory CD4+ T cells, CD4+CD45RO+CD25-. The sequence was collected from a female donor with breast cancer. The chain links TRBV7-3 to TRBJ1-1; possibly TRBD1 for D (5 bases). The CDR3 region is CASSPLGGTEAFF. CDR3 in DNA: TGTGCCAGCAGCCCGTTGGGGGGAACTGAAGCTTTCTTT.